The next 2 T cell receptor beta chains were all read from a single sample in a study of control samples from healthy donors and cancer patients. TCRdb's table, derived via immunoSEQ multiplex PCR, lists solely in-frame clones and lacks some. The sample carries about 160,000 clones, around 90% recorded once. Input material: blood. These receptors came from a woman in her 30s in good health.

The chain carries TRBV5-6 and TRBJ1-2; no firm D call. This CDR3 has 15 residues. The V end lost 0 bases, the J end lost 2 bases, and 11 bases lay between the germline ends. The germline V gene encodes CDR1 SGHDT and CDR2 YYEEEE. As DNA, the CDR3 is TGTGCCAGCAGCTTGGACAGCTTAGAAAACTATGGCTACACCTTC. It is translated as CASSLDSLENYGYTF.

The CDR3 region is CASSVHDRGSNEKLFF. CDR3 nucleotide sequence: TGTGCCAGCAGCGTTCACGACAGGGGATCTAATGAAAAACTGTTTTTT. V is TRBV9 and J is TRBJ1-4; 8 bases map to TRBD1. The CDR3 totals 16 residues. CDR1 is SGDLS and CDR2 is YYNGEE in the germline V gene. The ends lost 2 bases at V and 3 bases at J; junction bases unmatched: 6.